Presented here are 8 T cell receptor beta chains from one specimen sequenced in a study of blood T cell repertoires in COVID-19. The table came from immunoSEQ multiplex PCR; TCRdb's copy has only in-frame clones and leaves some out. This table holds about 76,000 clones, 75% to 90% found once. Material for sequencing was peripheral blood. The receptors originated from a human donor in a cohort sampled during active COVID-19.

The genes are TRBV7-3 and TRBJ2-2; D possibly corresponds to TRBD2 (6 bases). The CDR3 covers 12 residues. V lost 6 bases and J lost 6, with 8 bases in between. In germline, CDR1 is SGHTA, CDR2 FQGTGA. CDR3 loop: CASRREPGELFF. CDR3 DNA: TGTGCCAGCAGACGGGAGCCCGGGGAGCTGTTTTTT.

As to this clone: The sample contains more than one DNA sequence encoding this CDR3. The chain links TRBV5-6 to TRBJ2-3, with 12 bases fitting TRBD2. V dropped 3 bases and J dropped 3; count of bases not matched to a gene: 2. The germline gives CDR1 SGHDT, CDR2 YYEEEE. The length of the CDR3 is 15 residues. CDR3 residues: CASSSGTSGTDTQYF. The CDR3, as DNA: TGTGCCAGCAGCTCCGGGACTAGCGGGACAGATACGCAGTATTTT.

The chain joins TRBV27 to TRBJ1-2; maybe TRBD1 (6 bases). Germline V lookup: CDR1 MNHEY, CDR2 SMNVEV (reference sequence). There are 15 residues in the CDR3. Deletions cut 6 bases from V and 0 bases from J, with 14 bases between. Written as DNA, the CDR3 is TGTGCCAGCAGCTACCGACGACAGGCTAACTATGGCTACACCTTC. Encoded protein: CASSYRRQANYGYTF.

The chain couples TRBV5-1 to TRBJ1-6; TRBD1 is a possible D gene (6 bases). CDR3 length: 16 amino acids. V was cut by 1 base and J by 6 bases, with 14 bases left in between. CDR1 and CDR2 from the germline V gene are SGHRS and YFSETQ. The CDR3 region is CASSLPGANINSPLHF. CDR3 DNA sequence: TGCGCCAGCAGCTTGCCAGGGGCCAACATTAATTCACCCCTCCACTTT.

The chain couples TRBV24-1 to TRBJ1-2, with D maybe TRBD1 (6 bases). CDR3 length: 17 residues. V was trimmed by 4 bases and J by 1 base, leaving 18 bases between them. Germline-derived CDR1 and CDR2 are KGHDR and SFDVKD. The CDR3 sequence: CATSDARGDTINYGYTF. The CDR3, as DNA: TGTGCCACCAGTGACGCCCGAGGGGACACTATTAACTATGGCTACACCTTC.

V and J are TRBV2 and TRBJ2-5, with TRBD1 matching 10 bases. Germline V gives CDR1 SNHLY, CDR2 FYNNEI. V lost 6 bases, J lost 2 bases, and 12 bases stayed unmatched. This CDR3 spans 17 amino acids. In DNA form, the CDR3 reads TGTGCCAGCAGCCCCCTGGGGACAGGGGCCTTACAAGAGACCCAGTACTTC. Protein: CASSPLGTGALQETQYF.

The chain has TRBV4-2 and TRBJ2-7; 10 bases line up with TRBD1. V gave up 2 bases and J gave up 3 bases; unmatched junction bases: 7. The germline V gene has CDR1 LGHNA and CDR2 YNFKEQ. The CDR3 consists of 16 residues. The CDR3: CASSQYGQGEDYEQYF. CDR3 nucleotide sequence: TGTGCCAGCAGCCAATATGGACAGGGGGAGGACTACGAGCAGTACTTC.

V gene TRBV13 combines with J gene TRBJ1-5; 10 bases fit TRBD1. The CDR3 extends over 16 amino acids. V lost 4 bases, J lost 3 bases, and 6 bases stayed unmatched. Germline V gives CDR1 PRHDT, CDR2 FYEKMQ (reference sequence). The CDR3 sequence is CASSYRDRGYNQPQHF. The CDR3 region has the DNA TGTGCCAGCAGCTACCGGGACAGGGGATACAATCAGCCCCAGCATTTT.